This passage covers 28 T cell receptor beta chains from one sample sequenced in a study of blood T cell repertoires in COVID-19. The repertoire was sequenced with immunoSEQ multiplex PCR; TCRdb's copy has only in-frame clones and lacks some. Of tens of thousands of clones detected, about 80% appear once; the ten largest clones hold about 20%. The specimen sequenced was peripheral blood. The receptors derive from a man aged 30 to 45 with COVID-19, enrolled during active disease.

The table lists this clone with a count of one. V usage is TRBV5-6 and J usage is TRBJ1-1; no clear D. Trimming left V 1 base short and J 5 bases short, with 9 bases between. Looked up from germline, CDR1 is SGHDT and CDR2 is YYEEEE. The CDR3 has 13 residues. CDR3: CASSLNRGTEAFF. As DNA, the CDR3 is TGTGCCAGCAGCTTGAATCGGGGAACTGAAGCTTTCTTT.

This clone showed up just a few times. The CDR3 sequence: CASSQHRGHPYQETQYF. CDR3 coding DNA: TGTGCCAGCAGCCAACATCGGGGACACCCGTACCAAGAGACCCAGTACTTC. The chain combines TRBV14 with TRBJ2-5, with D perhaps matching TRBD1 (6 bases). The germline CDR1 and CDR2 sequences are SGHDN and FVKESK. The CDR3 has 17 amino acids. V gave up 2 bases and J gave up 0 bases, with 16 bases separating them. The full variable domain, rest sourced from reference TRBV14 and TRBJ2-5, is EAGVTQFPSHSVIEKGQTVTLRCDPISGHDNLYWYRRVMGKEIKFLLHFVKESKQDESGMPNNRFLAERTGGTYSTLKVQPAELEDSGVYFCASSQHRGHPYQETQYFGPGTRLLVL.

V usage is TRBV10-3 and J usage is TRBJ1-5; weak D call: TRBD1 (5 bases). This CDR3 has 15 residues. Germline lookup yields CDR1 ENHRY and CDR2 SYGVKD. V lost 6 bases and J 2 bases, leaving 14 bases between the germline ends. CDR3 residues: CAIRSGQSGNQPQHF. The CDR3, as DNA: TGTGCCATCAGATCAGGACAATCGGGCAATCAGCCCCAGCATTTT.

This clone was counted between two and nine times. This sequence joins TRBV5-1 and TRBJ2-7; 8 bases are a match to TRBD2. The CDR3 consists of 13 residues. V was pared by 5 bases and J by 3 bases, with 4 bases of the junction left unmatched. From germline, CDR1 is SGHRS and CDR2 YFSETQ. As DNA, the CDR3 is TGCGCCAGCAGAGCGGGGGATAACTACGAGCAGTACTTC. Its protein product is CASRAGDNYEQYF.

This clone was seen a few times. J is TRBJ1-4 and V is TRBV11-2; D is ambiguous. Trimming stripped 7 bases from V and 8 bases from J, with 14 bases between. Germline CDR1 reads SGHAT; CDR2 reads FQNNGV. The CDR3 runs 13 residues. CDR3 protein: CASTRAPGEKLFF. The CDR3 nucleotides are TGTGCCAGCACCCGGGCCCCGGGGGAAAAACTGTTTTTT. The full variable domain, in which reference TRBV11-2 and TRBJ1-4 provide the parts outside the CDR3, is EAGVAQSPRYKIIEKRQSVAFWCNPISGHATLYWYQQILGQGPKLLIQFQNNGVVDDSQLPKDRFSAERLKGVDSTLKIQPAKLEDSAVYLCASTRAPGEKLFFGSGTQLSVL.

The chain joins TRBV6-5 to TRBJ1-2; D remains ambiguous. Trimming removed 2 bases at V and 4 bases at J, with 8 bases between. In germline, CDR1 is MNHEY, CDR2 SVGAGI. This CDR3 comprises 13 residues. The CDR3 sequence is CASSYQRGYGYTF. In nucleotides, the CDR3 is TGTGCCAGCAGTTACCAGAGAGGCTATGGCTACACCTTC.

The chain combines TRBV9 with TRBJ2-7, with 8 bases that match TRBD2. Trimming removed 2 bases from V and 6 bases from J; junction bases left unmatched: 7. This CDR3 comprises 14 residues. The germline V gene has CDR1 SGDLS and CDR2 YYNGEE. CDR3 sequence (DNA): TGTGCCAGCAGCGTTAGCGGGATTGAGGTCGAGCAGTACTTC. Translating gives CASSVSGIEVEQYF.

The chain's CDR3 is CASSSQGAGEKLFF. CDR3 sequence (DNA): TGTGCCAGCAGCTCACAGGGGGCGGGGGAAAAACTGTTTTTT. The chain is built from TRBV5-4 and TRBJ1-4; 9 nucleotides agree with TRBD1. Losses at the gene ends were 3 bases for V and 8 bases for J; bases not matched to a gene: 5. Germline V gives CDR1 SGHNT, CDR2 YYREEE (reference sequence). CDR3 length: 14 residues.

This clone was detected once. The chain combines TRBV18 with TRBJ2-7; tentatively, D is TRBD1 (5 bases). V was clipped by 4 bases and J by 3 bases, with 13 bases between them. CDR3 length: 14 residues. From germline, CDR1 is KGHSH and CDR2 LQKENI. CDR3 DNA sequence: TGTGCCAGCTCACAGCTCACAGGAAACTACGAGCAGTACTTC. It codes for CASSQLTGNYEQYF.

The chain carries TRBV30 and TRBJ2-4, with D perhaps matching TRBD2 (6 bases). This CDR3 region has 13 residues. From germline, CDR1 is GTSNPN and CDR2 SVGIG (reference sequence). V was shortened by 3 bases and J by 1 base, with 7 bases between the two germline ends. The CDR3 sequence is CAWSGSAKNIQYF. The CDR3 DNA sequence: TGTGCCTGGAGCGGGAGTGCCAAAAACATTCAGTACTTC.

The J gene is TRBJ1-2, the V gene TRBV30; 8 bases are shared with TRBD1. Germline CDR1 GTSNPN, CDR2 SVGIG (reference sequence). This CDR3 comprises 13 residues. V shed 2 bases and J 6 bases; nucleotides not matched to a gene: 5. In DNA, the CDR3 is TGTGCCTGGAGTTTCCGACAGGGGAATGGCTACACCTTC. Translated, it gives CAWSFRQGNGYTF.

The CDR3 protein is CASSLDRGLGEQYF. The CDR3 coding sequence is TGTGCCAGCAGCTTAGACAGGGGGCTTGGCGAGCAGTACTTC. The V call is TRBV5-5, the J call TRBJ2-7, with 10 bases matching TRBD1. With V trimmed by 2 bases and J by 6 bases, 5 bases remained unmatched. The CDR3 runs to 14 residues. Germline CDR1 SGHKS, CDR2 YYEKEE (reference sequence).

V and J are TRBV5-1 and TRBJ1-1; D is possibly TRBD1 (5 bases). The CDR3 consists of 17 residues. From germline, CDR1 is SGHRS and CDR2 YFSETQ. V lost 0 bases to trimming and J lost 1 base, with 16 bases between them. The CDR3 DNA follows: TGCGCCAGCAGCTTGGGGTATAGGGGCGGAACGAACACTGAAGCTTTCTTT. It is translated as CASSLGYRGGTNTEAFF.

The rearrangement links TRBV6-5 to TRBJ2-1, with 8 bases fitting TRBD2. Germline-derived CDR1 and CDR2 are MNHEY and SVGAGI. The CDR3 runs 13 residues. J lost 6 bases, V lost 7 bases, and 5 bases had no gene match. The DNA of the CDR3 is TGTGCCAGCACCAAAGGACTAGCCAATGAGCAGTTCTTC. This encodes CASTKGLANEQFF.

This chain joins TRBV6-5 and TRBJ1-2; TRBD1 might be the D (5 bases). Trimming cost V 6 bases and J 6 bases, with 20 bases left between them. CDR3 length equals 15 residues. Per the germline V gene, CDR1 is MNHEY and CDR2 is SVGAGI. CDR3 sequence: CASRRILDSWNGYTF. In DNA form, the CDR3 reads TGTGCCAGCAGACGTATCTTAGACAGTTGGAATGGCTACACCTTC.

This clone was recorded once. V and J are TRBV5-5 and TRBJ1-4; the D gene is possibly TRBD1 (6 bases). V lost 4 bases, J lost 6 bases, and 13 bases lay in between. Germline V gene lookup returns CDR1 SGHKS and CDR2 YYEKEE (reference sequence). The CDR3 is 14 amino acids. CDR3 coding DNA: TGTGCCAGCAGCGTCATACAGGGATATGAAAAACTGTTTTTT. Translated: CASSVIQGYEKLFF.

J is TRBJ2-7 and V is TRBV29-1; weak D call: TRBD1 (6 bases). The CDR3 is 13 residues long. Germline lookup yields CDR1 SQVTM and CDR2 ANQGSEA. The V end was cut by 5 bases, the J end by 7 bases, with 18 bases between. In nucleotides, the CDR3 is TGCAGCGTTCTTGGCCAGGGGATGCGGGAGCAGTACTTC. Its translation is CSVLGQGMREQYF.

The V call is TRBV3-1 (or the pseudogene TRBV3-2), the J call TRBJ2-3, with TRBD2 identical over 16 bases. In germline, CDR1 is LGHDT, CDR2 YNNKEL (reference sequence). The CDR3 is 16 residues long. J was trimmed by 8 bases and V by 2 bases; bases with no gene match: 4. The DNA of the CDR3 is TGTGCCAGCAGCCAACCAGGGACTAGCGGGAGGGTTACGCAGTATTTT. Residues: CASSQPGTSGRVTQYF.

Written as DNA, the CDR3 is TGTGCCAGCAGCTTAGGGACAGGGCTTTACGAGCAGTACTTC. Translating it yields CASSLGTGLYEQYF. The V and J genes are TRBV13 and TRBJ2-7, with TRBD1 matching over 7 bases. This CDR3 comprises 14 residues. Germline V gene lookup returns CDR1 PRHDT and CDR2 FYEKMQ (reference sequence). The V and J ends lost 0 bases and 4 bases, in that order; junction bases with no gene match: 3.

CDR3 residues: CASSFSGGLDTQYF. The CDR3 DNA follows: TGTGCCAGCAGCTTTAGCGGGGGCCTGGATACGCAGTATTTT. V gene TRBV11-1 combines with J gene TRBJ2-3; 9 bases are shared with TRBD2. This CDR3 has 14 amino acids. The J segment lost 6 bases and the V segment lost 3 bases, leaving 4 bases of the junction unmatched. Germline V gene lookup returns CDR1 SGHAT and CDR2 FQDESV (reference sequence).

V and J are TRBV7-8 and TRBJ1-2; 9 bases are a match to TRBD1. Germline V CDR1 and CDR2: SGHVS, FQNEAQ. This CDR3 spans 14 amino acids. V was clipped by 3 bases and J by 7 bases; unmatched bases: 6. The chain's CDR3 is CASSLGDRAPGYTF. CDR3 DNA: TGTGCCAGCAGCTTGGGGGACAGGGCTCCTGGCTACACCTTC.

This sequence joins TRBV7-2 and TRBJ2-7; 10 bases agree with TRBD2. The CDR3 contains 16 residues. J was trimmed by 2 bases and V by 3 bases; bases with no gene match: 7. The germline gives CDR1 SGHTA, CDR2 FQGNSA. CDR3 bases: TGTGCCAGCAGCTTCGGGACTAGCGCGGGAACCTACGAGCAGTACTTC. This codes for CASSFGTSAGTYEQYF.

A few counts support this clone. The CDR3 reads CASSYLGSNQPQHF. The CDR3 nucleotides read TGTGCCAGCAGTTACCTCGGGAGCAATCAGCCCCAGCATTTT. This chain uses TRBV6-5 with TRBJ1-5; D gene uncertain. The CDR3 totals 14 residues. Germline CDR1 is MNHEY and CDR2 is SVGAGI. V was pared by 2 bases and J by 1 base, with 6 bases between.

This chain links TRBV18 with TRBJ1-1; D gene ambiguous. Germline V gene lookup returns CDR1 KGHSH and CDR2 LQKENI. The V end lost 6 bases, the J end lost 1 base, and 12 bases lay between the germline ends. There are 14 residues in the CDR3. CDR3 in amino acids: CASSFGSPNTEAFF. Written as DNA, the CDR3 is TGTGCCAGCTCTTTCGGGTCACCGAACACTGAAGCTTTCTTT.

V is TRBV4-1 and J is TRBJ2-1; the match to TRBD2 covers 7 bases. J lost 6 bases, V lost 0 bases, and 2 bases had no gene match. This CDR3 region has 14 residues. Per the germline V gene, CDR1 is MGHRA and CDR2 is YSYEKL. CDR3 region: CASSQEGGINEQFF. The DNA of the CDR3 is TGCGCCAGCAGCCAAGAGGGGGGGATCAATGAGCAGTTCTTC.

V and J are TRBV2 and TRBJ1-2, with 8 bases lining up with TRBD1. The CDR3 covers 19 residues. The germline gives CDR1 SNHLY, CDR2 FYNNEI. With 4 bases clipped from V and 7 bases from J, the junction kept 23 bases outside the gene matches. CDR3 sequence: CASSGPSPDRAKLFGGYTF. The CDR3, as DNA: TGTGCCAGCAGTGGACCAAGTCCGGACAGGGCCAAGCTGTTTGGTGGCTACACCTTC.

This clone was observed a handful of times. The CDR3 loop is CASSSTGGTAYYEQYF. The CDR3 DNA reads TGTGCCAGCAGCTCCACTGGGGGGACAGCCTACTACGAGCAGTACTTC. The chain recombines TRBV6-6 with TRBJ2-7, with a possible D match to TRBD1 (7 bases). V was cut by 6 bases and J by 3 bases, with 21 bases left in between. CDR3 length equals 16 residues. Germline lookup yields CDR1 MNHNY and CDR2 SVGAGI (reference sequence).

J is TRBJ2-1 and V is TRBV24-1; TRBD2 matches 7 bases. In germline, CDR1 is KGHDR, CDR2 SFDVKD. The trim removed 2 bases at V and 1 base at J, leaving 10 bases unmatched. CDR3 length: 18 residues. DNA for the CDR3: TGTGCCACCAGTGATTCCACAGTGCTAGCGGAGTCCTACAATGAGCAGTTCTTC. Encoded protein: CATSDSTVLAESYNEQFF.